This T cell receptor (beta chain) derives from a study of identical twins. The CDR3 is 14 amino acids. The V gene's germline CDR1 is SGHRS and CDR2 YFSETQ. V lost 5 bases and J lost 5, with 13 bases in between. MiXCR was run by TCRdb on the 5' RACE reads, yielding one entry per CDR3 protein. The sample gives about 790,000 distinct CDR3 sequences, roughly 20% of which show up once; approximately 14% is in the top ten. Healthy Caucasians supplied all donations. Worth noting for this clonotype: Its antigen is not identified.

The study, taken as a whole, reports: Out-of-frame alpha sequences common to twins exhibited an excess of low generation probability.

These same records also appear under a second study, on T cells expressing NK-cell markers. That work contributes: It was sorted CD3+CD56-NKG2C+, CD3+CD56+NKG2C- and CD3+CD56+NKG2C+ T cells that provided the TCR beta repertoires. In several donors, dominant clonotypes made up roughly 28.3-65% of CD3+CD56-NKG2C+ cells.

The chain couples TRBV5-1 to TRBJ2-2; D is unresolved. The sequence was obtained from a woman aged 18-29 years in good health. Input material: PBMCs. The CDR3 DNA reads as TGCGCCAGCAGGGAGAGATCAAGGACCGGGGAGCTGTTTTTT. This translates into CASRERSRTGELFF.